This TCR beta chain was recovered during a study of CD8 T cells in ankylosing spondylitis. Points from the study as a whole: Significantly higher representation of disease-linked clones was reported for matched ankylosing spondylitis synovial fluid. A TCR beta motif of about 8 highly homologous variants appeared characteristic of ankylosing spondylitis blood.

This CDR3 is built from 15 residues. V shed 2 bases and J shed 2 bases, with 11 bases lying between them. The germline gives CDR1 SGDLS, CDR2 YYNGEE. Quantitative 5'-RACE with molecular barcodes was used to make the TCR beta libraries. TCRdb used MiXCR to reprocess the 5' RACE reads, holding one entry per CDR3 protein. This sample yields about 90,000 distinct CDR3 sequences, of which roughly 8.5% are seen a single time; around 30% belongs to the top ten. This clonotype was observed a few times. The antigen remains unidentified. The source material was blood, either unsorted or a sorted T cell fraction (not recorded which). This rearrangement joins TRBV9 to TRBJ2-1; the D gene is possibly TRBD2 (6 bases). This receptor was identified in a male donor with ankylosing spondylitis. CDR3 sequence reads: CASSVAGLPYNEQFF. The CDR3 DNA reads as TGTGCCAGCAGCGTGGCGGGACTCCCCTACAATGAGCAGTTCTTC.